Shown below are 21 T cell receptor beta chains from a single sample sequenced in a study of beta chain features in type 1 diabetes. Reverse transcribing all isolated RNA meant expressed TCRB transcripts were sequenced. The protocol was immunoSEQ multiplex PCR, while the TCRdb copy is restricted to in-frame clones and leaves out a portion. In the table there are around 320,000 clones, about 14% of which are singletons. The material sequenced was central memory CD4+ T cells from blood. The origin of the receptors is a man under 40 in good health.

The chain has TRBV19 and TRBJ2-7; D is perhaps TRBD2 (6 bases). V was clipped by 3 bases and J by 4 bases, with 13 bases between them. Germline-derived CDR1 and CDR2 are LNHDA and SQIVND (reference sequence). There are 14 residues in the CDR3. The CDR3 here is CASSIGAGRYEQYF. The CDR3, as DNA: TGTGCCAGTAGTATTGGGGCAGGGAGGTACGAGCAGTACTTC.

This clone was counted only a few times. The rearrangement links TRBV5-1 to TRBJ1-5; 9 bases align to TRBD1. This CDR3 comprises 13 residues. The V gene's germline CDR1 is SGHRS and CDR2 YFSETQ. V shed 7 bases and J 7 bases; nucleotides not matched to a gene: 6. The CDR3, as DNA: TGCGCCAGCTATAACAGGGGGCAACAGCCCCAGCATTTT. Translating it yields CASYNRGQQPQHF.

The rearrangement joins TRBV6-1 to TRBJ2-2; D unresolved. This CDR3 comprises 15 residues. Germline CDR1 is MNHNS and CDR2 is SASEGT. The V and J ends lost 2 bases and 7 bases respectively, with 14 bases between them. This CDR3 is CASSELLVRNGELFF. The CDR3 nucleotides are TGTGCCAGCAGTGAACTCTTGGTACGGAACGGGGAGCTGTTTTTT.

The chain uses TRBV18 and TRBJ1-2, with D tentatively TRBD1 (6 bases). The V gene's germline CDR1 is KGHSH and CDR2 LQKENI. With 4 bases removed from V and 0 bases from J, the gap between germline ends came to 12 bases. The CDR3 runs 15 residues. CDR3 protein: CASSLRQEANYGYTF. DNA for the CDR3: TGTGCCAGCTCACTCCGACAGGAAGCTAACTATGGCTACACCTTC.

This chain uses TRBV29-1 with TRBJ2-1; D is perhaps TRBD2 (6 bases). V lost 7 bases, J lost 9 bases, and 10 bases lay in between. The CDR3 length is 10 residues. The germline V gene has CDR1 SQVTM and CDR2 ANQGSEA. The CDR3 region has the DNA TGCAGCGGTGGGGGGATTGAGCAGTTCTTC. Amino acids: CSGGGIEQFF.

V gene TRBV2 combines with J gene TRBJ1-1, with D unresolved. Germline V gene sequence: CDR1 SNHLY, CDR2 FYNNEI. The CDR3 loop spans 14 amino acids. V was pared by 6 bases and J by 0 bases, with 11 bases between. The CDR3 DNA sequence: TGTGCCAGCAGCTTGACGGAGTTGAACACTGAAGCTTTCTTT. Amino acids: CASSLTELNTEAFF.

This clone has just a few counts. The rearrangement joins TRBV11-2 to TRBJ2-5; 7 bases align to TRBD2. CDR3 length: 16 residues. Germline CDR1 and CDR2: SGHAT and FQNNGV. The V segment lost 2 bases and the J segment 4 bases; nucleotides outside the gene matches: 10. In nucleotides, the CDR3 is TGTGCCAGCAGCTTACCGATTATGGCGGGGGTAGAGACCCAGTACTTC. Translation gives CASSLPIMAGVETQYF.

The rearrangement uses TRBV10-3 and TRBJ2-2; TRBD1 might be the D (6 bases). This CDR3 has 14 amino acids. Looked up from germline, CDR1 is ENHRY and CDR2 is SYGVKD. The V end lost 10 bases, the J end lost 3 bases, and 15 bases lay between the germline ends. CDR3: CATCRQDDTGELFF. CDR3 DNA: TGTGCCACTTGTAGACAGGACGACACCGGGGAGCTGTTTTTT.

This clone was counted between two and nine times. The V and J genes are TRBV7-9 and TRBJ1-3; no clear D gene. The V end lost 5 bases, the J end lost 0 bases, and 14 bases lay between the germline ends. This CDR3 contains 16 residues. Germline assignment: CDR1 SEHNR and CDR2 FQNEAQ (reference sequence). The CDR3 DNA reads TGTGCCAGCAGCGATTCTGGACGCGCCTCTGGAAACACCATATATTTT. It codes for CASSDSGRASGNTIYF.

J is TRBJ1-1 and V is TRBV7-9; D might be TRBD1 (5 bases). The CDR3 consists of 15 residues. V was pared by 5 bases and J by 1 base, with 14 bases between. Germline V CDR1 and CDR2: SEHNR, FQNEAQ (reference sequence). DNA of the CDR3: TGTGCCAGCAGCCTATCGGGGCAAAGGAACACTGAAGCTTTCTTT. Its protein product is CASSLSGQRNTEAFF.

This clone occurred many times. CDR3 region: CASRTLGANVLTF. The CDR3, as DNA: TGTGCCAGCAGGACCCTGGGGGCCAACGTCCTGACTTTC. V and J are TRBV7-8 and TRBJ2-6; D gene ambiguous. This CDR3 has 13 amino acids. Trimming left V 6 bases short and J 4 bases short, with 7 bases between. Germline V gene data show CDR1 as SGHVS and CDR2 as FQNEAQ. The complete variable domain, with remaining parts taken from reference TRBV7-8 and TRBJ2-6, reads GAGVSQSPRYKVAKRGQDVALRCDPISGHVSLFWYQQALGQGPEFLTYFQNEAQLDKSGLPSDRFFAERPEGSVSTLKIQRTQQEDSAVYLCASRTLGANVLTFGAGSRLTVL.

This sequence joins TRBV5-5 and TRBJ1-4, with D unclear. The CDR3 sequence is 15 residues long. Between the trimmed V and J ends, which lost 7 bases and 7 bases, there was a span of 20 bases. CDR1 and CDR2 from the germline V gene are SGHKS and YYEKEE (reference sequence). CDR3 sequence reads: CASRFGPLIGEKLFF. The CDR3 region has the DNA TGTGCCAGCCGATTCGGACCACTGATTGGTGAAAAACTGTTTTTT.

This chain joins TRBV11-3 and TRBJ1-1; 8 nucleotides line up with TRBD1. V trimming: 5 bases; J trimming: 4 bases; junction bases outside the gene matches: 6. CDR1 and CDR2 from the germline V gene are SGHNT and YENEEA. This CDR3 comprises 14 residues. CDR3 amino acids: CASSPGGSVTEAFF. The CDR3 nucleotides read TGTGCCAGCAGCCCAGGGGGCTCAGTCACTGAAGCTTTCTTT. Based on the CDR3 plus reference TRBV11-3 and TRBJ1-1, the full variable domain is EAGVVQSPRYKIIEKKQPVAFWCNPISGHNTLYWYLQNLGQGPELLIRYENEEAVDDSQLPKDRFSAERLKGVDSTLKIQPAELGDSAVYLCASSPGGSVTEAFFGQGTRLTVV.

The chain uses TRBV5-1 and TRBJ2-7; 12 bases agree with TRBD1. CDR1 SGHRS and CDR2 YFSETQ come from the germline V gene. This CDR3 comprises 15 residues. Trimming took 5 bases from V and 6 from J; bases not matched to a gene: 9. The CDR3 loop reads CASRQTGTGGGEQYF. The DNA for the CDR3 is TGCGCCAGCAGGCAAACCGGGACAGGGGGCGGCGAGCAGTACTTC.

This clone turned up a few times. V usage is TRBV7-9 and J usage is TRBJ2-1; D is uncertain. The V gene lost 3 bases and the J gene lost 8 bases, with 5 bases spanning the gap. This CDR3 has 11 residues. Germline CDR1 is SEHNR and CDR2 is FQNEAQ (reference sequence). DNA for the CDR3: TGTGCCAGCAGCTTGGGTCATGAGCAGTTCTTC. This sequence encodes CASSLGHEQFF.

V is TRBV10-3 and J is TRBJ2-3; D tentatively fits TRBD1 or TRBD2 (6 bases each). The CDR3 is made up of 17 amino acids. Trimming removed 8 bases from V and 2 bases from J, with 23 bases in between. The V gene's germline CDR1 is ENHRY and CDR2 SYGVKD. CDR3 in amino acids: CAIAGSDGGRTTDTQYF. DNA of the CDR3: TGTGCCATCGCGGGAAGCGACGGGGGCCGGACCACAGATACGCAGTATTTT.

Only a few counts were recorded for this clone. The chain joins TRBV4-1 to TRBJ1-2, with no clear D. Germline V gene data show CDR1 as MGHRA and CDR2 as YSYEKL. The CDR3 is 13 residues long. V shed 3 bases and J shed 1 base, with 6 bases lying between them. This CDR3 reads CASSQGNNYGYTF. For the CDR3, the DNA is TGCGCCAGCAGCCAGGGTAATAACTATGGCTACACCTTC.

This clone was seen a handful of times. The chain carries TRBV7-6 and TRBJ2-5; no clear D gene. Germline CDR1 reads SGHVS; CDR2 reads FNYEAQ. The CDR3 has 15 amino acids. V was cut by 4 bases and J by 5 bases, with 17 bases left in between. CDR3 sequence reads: CASSSSPQAKETQYF. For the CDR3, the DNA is TGTGCCAGCAGCTCCAGCCCCCAGGCTAAGGAGACCCAGTACTTC.

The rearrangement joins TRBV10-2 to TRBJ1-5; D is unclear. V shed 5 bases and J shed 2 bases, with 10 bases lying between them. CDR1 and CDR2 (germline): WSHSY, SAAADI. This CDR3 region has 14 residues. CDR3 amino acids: CASSRPPGNQPQHF. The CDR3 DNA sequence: TGCGCCAGCAGTCGACCGCCTGGCAATCAGCCCCAGCATTTT.

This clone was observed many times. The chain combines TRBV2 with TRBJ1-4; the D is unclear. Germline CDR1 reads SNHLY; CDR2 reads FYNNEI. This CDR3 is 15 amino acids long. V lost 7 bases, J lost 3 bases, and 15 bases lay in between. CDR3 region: CASTMGWEPNEKLFF. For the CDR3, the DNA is TGTGCCAGCACCATGGGGTGGGAGCCTAATGAAAAACTGTTTTTT.

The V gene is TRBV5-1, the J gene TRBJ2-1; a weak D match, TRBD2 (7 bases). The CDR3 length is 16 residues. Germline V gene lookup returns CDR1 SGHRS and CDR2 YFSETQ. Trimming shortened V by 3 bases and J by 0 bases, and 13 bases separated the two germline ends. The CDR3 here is CASSSGGQNSYNEQFF. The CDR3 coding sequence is TGCGCCAGCAGCTCCGGGGGGCAGAACTCCTACAATGAGCAGTTCTTC.